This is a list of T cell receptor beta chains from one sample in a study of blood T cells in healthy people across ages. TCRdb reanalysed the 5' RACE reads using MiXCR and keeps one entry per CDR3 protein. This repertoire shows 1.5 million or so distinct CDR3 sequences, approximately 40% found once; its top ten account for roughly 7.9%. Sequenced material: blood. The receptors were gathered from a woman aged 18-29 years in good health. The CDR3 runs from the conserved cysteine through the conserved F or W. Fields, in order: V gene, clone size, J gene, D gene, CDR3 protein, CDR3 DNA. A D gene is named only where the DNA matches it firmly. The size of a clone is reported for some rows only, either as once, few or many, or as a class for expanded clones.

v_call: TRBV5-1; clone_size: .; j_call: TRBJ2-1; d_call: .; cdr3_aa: CASSLGQKPYNEQFF; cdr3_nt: TGCGCCAGCAGCTTGGGACAGAAGCCCTACAATGAGCAGTTCTTC
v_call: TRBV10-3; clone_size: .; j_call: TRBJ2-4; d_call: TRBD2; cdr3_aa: CASSESNSGSENIQYF; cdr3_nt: TGTGCCAGCAGTGAGTCTAATAGCGGGAGCGAAAACATTCAGTACTTC
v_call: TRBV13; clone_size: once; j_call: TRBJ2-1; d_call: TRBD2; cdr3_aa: CASSLGLAGGSYNGQFF; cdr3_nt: TGTGCCAGCAGCTTAGGCCTAGCGGGGGGGTCCTACAATGGGCAGTTCTTC
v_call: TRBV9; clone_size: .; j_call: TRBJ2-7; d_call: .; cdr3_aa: CASSVAGVSYNEQYF; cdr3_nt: TGTGCCAGCAGCGTAGCGGGAGTCTCCTACAATGAGCAGTACTTC
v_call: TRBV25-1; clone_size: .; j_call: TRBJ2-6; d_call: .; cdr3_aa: CASSGVGGANVLTF; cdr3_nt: TGTGCCAGCAGTGGGGTGGGTGGGGCCAACGTCCTGACTTTC
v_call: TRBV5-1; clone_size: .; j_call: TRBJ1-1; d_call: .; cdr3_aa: CASSGATDGEAFF; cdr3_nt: TGCGCCAGCAGCGGCGCGACGGACGGTGAAGCTTTCTTT
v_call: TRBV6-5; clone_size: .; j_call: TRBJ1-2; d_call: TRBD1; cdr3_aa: CASSFNIQQGVNYGYTF; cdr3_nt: TGTGCCAGCAGTTTCAACATTCAACAGGGGGTTAACTATGGCTACACCTTC
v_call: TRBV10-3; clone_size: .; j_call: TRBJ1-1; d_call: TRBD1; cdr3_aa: CAISGTGGNTEAFF; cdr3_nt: TGTGCCATCAGTGGGACAGGGGGGAACACTGAAGCTTTCTTT
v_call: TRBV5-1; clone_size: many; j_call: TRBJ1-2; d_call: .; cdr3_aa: CASSLDGPLYGYTF; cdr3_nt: TGCGCCAGCAGCTTGGACGGGCCCCTCTATGGCTACACCTTC
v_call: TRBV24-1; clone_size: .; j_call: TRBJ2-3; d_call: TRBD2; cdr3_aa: CATSGTSGRGTDTQYF; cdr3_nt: TGTGCCACCAGTGGGACTAGCGGGAGAGGAACAGATACGCAGTATTTT
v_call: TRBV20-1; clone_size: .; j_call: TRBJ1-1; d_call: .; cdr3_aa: CSASGQANTEAFF; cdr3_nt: TGCAGTGCTAGTGGGCAGGCCAACACTGAAGCTTTCTTT
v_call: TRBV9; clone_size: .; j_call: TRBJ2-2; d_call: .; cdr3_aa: CASSVVKAPTGELFF; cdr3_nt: TGTGCCAGCAGCGTAGTTAAGGCACCCACCGGGGAGCTGTTTTTT
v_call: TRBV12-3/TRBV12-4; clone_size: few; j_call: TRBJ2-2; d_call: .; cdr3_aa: CASSSLYTGELFF; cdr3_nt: TGTGCCAGCTCTTCGCTATACACCGGGGAGCTGTTTTTT
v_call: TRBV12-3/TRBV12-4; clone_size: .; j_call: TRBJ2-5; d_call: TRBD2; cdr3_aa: CASSFQREGPETQYF; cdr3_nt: TGTGCCAGCAGTTTCCAGCGGGAGGGGCCAGAGACCCAGTACTTC
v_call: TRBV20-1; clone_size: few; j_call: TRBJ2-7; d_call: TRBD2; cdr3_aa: CSAPNSGSVKYEQYF; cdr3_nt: TGCAGTGCTCCGAATAGCGGGAGTGTGAAATACGAGCAGTACTTC
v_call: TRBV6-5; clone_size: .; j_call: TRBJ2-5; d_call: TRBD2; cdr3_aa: CASSNIAGGRPRETQYF; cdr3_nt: TGTGCCAGCAGTAACATAGCGGGGGGCCGACCCCGAGAGACCCAGTACTTC
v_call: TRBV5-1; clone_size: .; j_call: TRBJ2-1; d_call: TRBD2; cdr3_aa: CASSLDGTSGPHEQFF; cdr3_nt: TGCGCCAGCAGCCTGGACGGGACTAGCGGCCCCCATGAGCAGTTCTTC
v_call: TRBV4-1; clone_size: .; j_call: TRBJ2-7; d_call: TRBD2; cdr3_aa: CASSQPGLAGWYEQYF; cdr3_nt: TGCGCCAGCAGCCAGCCGGGACTAGCGGGGTGGTACGAGCAGTACTTC
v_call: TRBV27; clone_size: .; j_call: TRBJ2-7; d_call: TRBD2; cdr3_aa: CASSLSGLAGPHHEQYF; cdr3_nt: TGTGCCAGCAGTTTATCCGGGCTAGCGGGGCCCCACCACGAGCAGTATTTC
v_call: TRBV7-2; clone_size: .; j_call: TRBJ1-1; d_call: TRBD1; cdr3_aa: CASSLDVRGPVGAEAFF; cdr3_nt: TGTGCCAGCAGCTTAGATGTCAGGGGGCCTGTGGGGGCTGAAGCTTTCTTT
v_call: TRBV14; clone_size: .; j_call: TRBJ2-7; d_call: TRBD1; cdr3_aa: CASSQEWDRDYEQYF; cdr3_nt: TGTGCCAGCAGCCAAGAATGGGACAGGGACTACGAGCAGTACTTC
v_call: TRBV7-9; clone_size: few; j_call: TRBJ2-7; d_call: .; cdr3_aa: CASSLPRTILHSYEQYF; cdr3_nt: TGTGCCAGCAGCTTACCCCGGACTATACTTCACTCCTACGAGCAGTACTTC
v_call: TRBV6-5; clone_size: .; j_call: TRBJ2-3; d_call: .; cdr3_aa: CASSYSRSDTQYF; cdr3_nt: TGTGCCAGCAGTTACTCGAGGTCCGATACGCAGTATTTT
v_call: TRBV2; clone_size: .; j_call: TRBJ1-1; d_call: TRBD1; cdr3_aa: CASNLWGQQNTEAFF; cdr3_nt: TGTGCCAGCAATTTGTGGGGACAGCAGAACACTGAAGCTTTCTTT
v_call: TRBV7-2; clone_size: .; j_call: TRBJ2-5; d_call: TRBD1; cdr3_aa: CASSSAGGYQETQYF; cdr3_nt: TGTGCCAGCAGCTCGGCAGGGGGCTATCAAGAGACCCAGTACTTC
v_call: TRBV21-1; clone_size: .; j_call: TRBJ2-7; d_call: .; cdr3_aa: CATNRGRDEQYF; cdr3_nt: TGTGCCACGAACCGGGGTCGCGACGAGCAGTACTTC
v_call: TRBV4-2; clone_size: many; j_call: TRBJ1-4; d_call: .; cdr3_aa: CASSQERSGRNEKLFF; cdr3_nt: TGTGCCAGCAGCCAAGAGAGGTCGGGGCGTAATGAAAAACTGTTTTTT
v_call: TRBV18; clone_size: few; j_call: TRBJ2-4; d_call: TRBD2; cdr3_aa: CASSPGLAENIQYF; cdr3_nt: TGTGCCAGCTCACCAGGCCTAGCGGAAAACATTCAGTACTTC
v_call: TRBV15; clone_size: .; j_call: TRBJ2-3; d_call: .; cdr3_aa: CATSRRPGPTLRELVPDTQYF; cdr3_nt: TGTGCCACCAGCAGACGCCCGGGCCCAACCCTAAGGGAATTGGTCCCAGATACGCAGTATTTT
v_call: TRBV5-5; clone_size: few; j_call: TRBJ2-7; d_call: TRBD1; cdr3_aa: CASRALGQIVYEQYF; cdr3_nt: TGTGCCAGCAGGGCCCTGGGACAGATAGTCTACGAGCAGTACTTC
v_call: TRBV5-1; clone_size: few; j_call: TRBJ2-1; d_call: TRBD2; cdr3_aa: CASSSREGDISYNEQFF; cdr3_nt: TGCGCCAGCAGCTCCCGGGAGGGGGACATCTCCTACAATGAGCAGTTCTTC
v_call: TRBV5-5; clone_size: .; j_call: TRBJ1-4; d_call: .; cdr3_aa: CASSPIGGGGTNEKLFF; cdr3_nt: TGTGCCAGCAGCCCCATCGGGGGCGGGGGAACTAATGAAAAACTGTTTTTT
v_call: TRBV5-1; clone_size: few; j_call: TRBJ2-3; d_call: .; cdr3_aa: CASSLAKADTQYF; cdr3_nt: TGCGCCAGCAGCTTGGCGAAAGCAGATACGCAGTATTTT
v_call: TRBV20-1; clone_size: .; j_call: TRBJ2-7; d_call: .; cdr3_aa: CSANGGVSSYEQYF; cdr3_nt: TGCAGTGCGAACGGAGGGGTGAGCTCCTACGAGCAGTACTTC
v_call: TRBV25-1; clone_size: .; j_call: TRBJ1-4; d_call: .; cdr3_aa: CASSDPRTNEKLFF; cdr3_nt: TGTGCCAGCAGTGATCCGCGGACTAATGAAAAACTGTTTTTT
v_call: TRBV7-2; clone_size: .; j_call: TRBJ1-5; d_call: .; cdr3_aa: CASSSLTESNQPQHF; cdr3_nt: TGTGCCAGCAGCTCATTGACAGAGAGCAATCAGCCCCAGCATTTT
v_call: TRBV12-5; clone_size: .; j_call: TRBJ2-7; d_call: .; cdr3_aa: CASGLVPGAYNEQYF; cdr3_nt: TGTGCTAGTGGTTTGGTACCTGGGGCGTACAATGAGCAGTACTTC
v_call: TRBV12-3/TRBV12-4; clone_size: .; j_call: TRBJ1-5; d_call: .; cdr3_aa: CASSLPLHSQHF; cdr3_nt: TGTGCCAGCAGTCTTCCATTACATTCCCAGCATTTT
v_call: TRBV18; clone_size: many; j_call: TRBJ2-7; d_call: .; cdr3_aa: CASSPGRNSYEQYF; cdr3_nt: TGTGCCAGCTCACCTGGGCGGAACTCCTACGAGCAGTACTTC
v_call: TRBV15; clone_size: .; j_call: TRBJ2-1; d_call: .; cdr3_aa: CATSRVLGGDEQFF; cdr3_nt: TGTGCCACCAGCAGAGTCTTAGGCGGCGATGAGCAGTTCTTC
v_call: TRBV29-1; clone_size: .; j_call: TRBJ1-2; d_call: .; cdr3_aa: CSVREDTTSYGYTF; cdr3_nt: TGCAGCGTTAGGGAGGACACAACATCCTATGGCTACACCTTC
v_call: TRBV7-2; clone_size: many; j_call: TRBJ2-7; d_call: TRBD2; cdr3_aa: CASSPTGLAYEQYF; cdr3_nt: TGTGCCAGCAGCCCCACGGGACTAGCGTACGAGCAGTACTTC
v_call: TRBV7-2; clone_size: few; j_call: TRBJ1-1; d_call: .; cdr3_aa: CASSLVGWDNTEAFF; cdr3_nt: TGTGCCAGCAGCTTAGTTGGATGGGACAACACTGAAGCTTTCTTT
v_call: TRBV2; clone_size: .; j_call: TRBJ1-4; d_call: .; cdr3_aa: CASTIIPGEKLFF; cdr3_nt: TGTGCCAGCACGATCATACCGGGTGAAAAACTGTTTTTT
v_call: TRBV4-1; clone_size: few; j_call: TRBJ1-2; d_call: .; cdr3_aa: CASSQPIKGYGYTF; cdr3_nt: TGCGCCAGCAGCCAACCTATAAAGGGCTATGGCTACACCTTC
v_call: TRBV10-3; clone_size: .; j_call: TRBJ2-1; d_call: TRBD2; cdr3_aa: CAISEPLLAGEDNEQFF; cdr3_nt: TGTGCCATCAGTGAGCCGCTACTAGCGGGAGAAGACAATGAGCAGTTCTTC
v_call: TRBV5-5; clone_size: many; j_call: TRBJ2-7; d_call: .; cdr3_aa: CASSLRPPHEQYF; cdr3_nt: TGTGCCAGCAGCTTAAGGCCACCCCACGAGCAGTACTTC
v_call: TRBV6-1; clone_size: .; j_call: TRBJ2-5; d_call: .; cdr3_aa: CASSGNGAYNEQYF; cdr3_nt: TGTGCCAGCAGTGGTAATGGAGCTTACAATGAGCAGTACTTC